These 22 T cell receptor beta chains were sequenced from one sample in a study of cytomegalovirus exposure and HLA in healthy donors. Amplification used 60 Vbeta primers and 13 Jbeta primers. Sequenced by immunoSEQ multiplex PCR; TCRdb stores in-frame clones only, minus some. The sample has 95,000 to 110,000 clones, about 84% seen once. Sample: PBMCs. Every receptor here comes from a man aged 30 to 45 in good health and CMV-seronegative.

The chain links TRBV11-2 to TRBJ2-7; D remains ambiguous. The CDR3 extends over 12 amino acids. V was shortened by 4 bases and J by 7 bases, with 11 bases between the two germline ends. CDR1 is SGHAT, CDR2 FQNNGV, per germline. CDR3 loop: CASSSLYWEQYF. CDR3 nucleotide sequence: TGTGCCAGCAGCTCACTCTACTGGGAGCAGTACTTC. Looking up the rest from reference TRBV11-2 and TRBJ2-7 gives the full variable domain: EAGVAQSPRYKIIEKRQSVAFWCNPISGHATLYWYQQILGQGPKLLIQFQNNGVVDDSQLPKDRFSAERLKGVDSTLKIQPAKLEDSAVYLCASSSLYWEQYFGPGTRLTVT.

This chain joins TRBV13 and TRBJ2-7, with 9 bases lining up with TRBD1. The CDR3 spans 15 residues. Losses at the gene ends were 2 bases for V and 3 bases for J; bases not matched to a gene: 5. Germline V lookup: CDR1 PRHDT, CDR2 FYEKMQ (reference sequence). CDR3 amino acids: CASSLSGQGFYEQYF. The CDR3 coding sequence is TGTGCCAGCAGCTTATCAGGACAGGGGTTCTACGAGCAGTACTTC.

The rearrangement links TRBV9 to TRBJ1-4, with 11 bases aligning to TRBD1. Germline V CDR1 and CDR2: SGDLS, YYNGEE. This CDR3 has 15 amino acids. With 3 bases clipped from V and 8 bases from J, the junction kept 6 bases outside the gene matches. CDR3 region: CASSAGQGAREKLFF. The CDR3 DNA sequence: TGTGCCAGCAGCGCCGGACAGGGGGCGCGAGAAAAACTGTTTTTT.

A word on this clone: Other DNA sequences in this sample translate to the same CDR3. This chain connects TRBV6-4 to TRBJ2-3; 9 nucleotides match TRBD2. The germline CDR1 and CDR2 sequences are MRHNA and SNTAGT. Unmatched junction bases numbered 0, after V lost 4 bases and J lost 1 base. CDR3 length: 14 amino acids. CDR3 loop: CASSGGGGTDTQYF. The CDR3 nucleotides read TGTGCCAGCAGTGGCGGGGGGGGCACAGATACGCAGTATTTT.

The rearrangement uses TRBV5-1 and TRBJ2-2; 10 nucleotides align to TRBD1. CDR3 size: 15 residues. CDR1 is SGHRS, CDR2 YFSETQ, per germline. The V segment lost 3 bases and the J segment 3 bases; nucleotides outside the gene matches: 2. The CDR3 DNA reads TGCGCCAGCAGCTGGGGACAGGGGTACACCGGGGAGCTGTTTTTT. This translates into CASSWGQGYTGELFF. Using reference TRBV5-1 and TRBJ2-2 for the parts outside the CDR3, the full variable domain is KAGVTQTPRYLIKTRGQQVTLSCSPISGHRSVSWYQQTPGQGLQFLFEYFSETQRNKGNFPGRFSGRQFSNSRSEMNVSTLELGDSALYLCASSWGQGYTGELFFGEGSRLTVL.

V and J are TRBV6-5 and TRBJ2-7; weak D call: TRBD1 (6 bases). V lost 6 bases, J lost 0 bases, and 12 bases lay in between. CDR3 length: 14 amino acids. Germline lookup yields CDR1 MNHEY and CDR2 SVGAGI. CDR3 nucleotide sequence: TGTGCCAGCAGGGGGTGGGACAACTCCTACGAGCAGTACGTC. Translated: CASRGWDNSYEQYV.

The chain recombines TRBV30 with TRBJ2-3, with a tentative D call TRBD1 (6 bases). The ends were cut back, 0 bases at V and 4 bases at J, with 8 bases in the middle. This CDR3 contains 13 residues. CDR1 GTSNPN and CDR2 SVGIG come from the germline V gene (reference sequence). The CDR3 sequence: CAWSVQGPDTQYF. The CDR3 DNA sequence: TGTGCCTGGAGTGTACAGGGCCCAGATACGCAGTATTTT.

This rearrangement joins TRBV30 to TRBJ2-5, with 11 bases identical to TRBD1. The V and J ends lost 5 bases and 5 bases, in that order; junction bases with no gene match: 7. This CDR3 comprises 14 residues. Looked up from germline, CDR1 is GTSNPN and CDR2 is SVGIG (reference sequence). The CDR3 is CAWDGQGAMETQYF. The CDR3 nucleotides read TGTGCCTGGGACGGACAGGGGGCTATGGAGACCCAGTACTTC. Variable domain in full (rest from reference TRBV30 and TRBJ2-5): SQTIHQWPATLVQPVGSPLSLECTVEGTSNPNLYWYRQAAGRGLQLLFYSVGIGQISSEVPQNLSASRPQDRQFILSSKKLLLSDSGFYLCAWDGQGAMETQYFGPGTRLLVL.

The chain employs TRBV29-1 and TRBJ2-7; TRBD1 aligns across 11 bases. With 6 bases clipped from V and 1 base from J, the junction kept 11 bases outside the gene matches. CDR1 SQVTM and CDR2 ANQGSEA come from the germline V gene. The CDR3 contains 16 residues. CDR3 coding DNA: TGCAGCGTGGCTACCGGGACAGGGGGGCCTTCCTACGAGCAGTACTTC. Protein sequence: CSVATGTGGPSYEQYF.

V is TRBV9 and J is TRBJ1-5; perhaps TRBD1 as D (5 bases). The length of the CDR3 is 15 residues. CDR1 and CDR2 from the germline V gene are SGDLS and YYNGEE. V shed 4 bases and J shed 5 bases, with 16 bases lying between them. The CDR3 region is CASSRFQGSDQPQHF. CDR3 coding DNA: TGTGCCAGCAGCAGATTTCAGGGTTCTGATCAGCCCCAGCATTTT.

This clone was seen a single time. The rearrangement uses TRBV15 and TRBJ2-3; D is possibly TRBD2 (6 bases). In germline, CDR1 is LNHNV, CDR2 YYDKDF (reference sequence). CDR3 size: 14 residues. V lost 5 bases and J 2 bases, leaving 11 bases between the germline ends. CDR3 sequence: CATSPGGTTDTQYF. In nucleotides, the CDR3 is TGTGCCACCAGCCCCGGGGGAACCACAGATACGCAGTATTTT.

The chain has TRBV5-1 and TRBJ2-7; 9 positions agree with TRBD1. This CDR3 has 15 amino acids. J was trimmed by 5 bases and V by 2 bases; bases with no gene match: 8. Germline CDR1 is SGHRS and CDR2 is YFSETQ. The CDR3 here is CASSFGDREQDEQYF. The CDR3, as DNA: TGCGCCAGCAGCTTCGGGGACAGGGAGCAGGACGAGCAGTACTTC.

The chain links TRBV5-4 to TRBJ1-2; 7 bases align to TRBD1. This CDR3 has 16 amino acids. V gave up 0 bases and J gave up 7 bases; unmatched junction bases: 12. Germline V CDR1 and CDR2: SGHNT, YYREEE (reference sequence). The DNA of the CDR3 is TGTGCCAGCAGCTTGGACCTACAGGGGTGGAATTCTGGCTACACCTTC. As protein: CASSLDLQGWNSGYTF.

The rearrangement uses TRBV6-4 and TRBJ2-2; D might be TRBD2 (6 bases). Germline CDR1 reads MRHNA; CDR2 reads SNTAGT. V was pared by 8 bases and J by 7 bases, with 17 bases between. The CDR3 runs to 14 residues. CDR3 loop: CASGIGGPRGELFF. DNA of the CDR3: TGTGCCAGCGGAATAGGAGGGCCCCGCGGGGAGCTGTTTTTT.

This clone showed up just a few times. The chain has TRBV2 and TRBJ2-7, with D perhaps matching TRBD1 (6 bases). Per the germline V gene, CDR1 is SNHLY and CDR2 is FYNNEI. V was trimmed by 6 bases and J by 2 bases, leaving 8 bases between them. This CDR3 has 12 residues. This CDR3 is CASRGQAYEQYF. For the CDR3, the DNA is TGTGCCAGCAGGGGACAAGCCTACGAGCAGTACTTC.

As DNA, the CDR3 is TGTGCCAGCAGTGATTCAGGGGGATTTACTAGCACAGATACGCAGTATTTT. This gives the protein CASSDSGGFTSTDTQYF. The V gene is TRBV2, the J gene TRBJ2-3; 7 bases are a match to TRBD1. Germline lookup yields CDR1 SNHLY and CDR2 FYNNEI. V lost 3 bases to trimming and J lost 0 bases; unmatched junction nucleotides: 9. The CDR3 sequence is 17 residues long.

The chain recombines TRBV5-1 with TRBJ2-1; D possibly corresponds to TRBD2 (6 bases). With 0 bases removed from V and 5 bases from J, the gap between germline ends came to 15 bases. The germline CDR1 and CDR2 sequences are SGHRS and YFSETQ. The CDR3 runs to 16 residues. The CDR3 reads CASSLAFGSSDNEQFF. The CDR3 bases are TGCGCCAGCAGCTTGGCGTTCGGGAGTAGCGACAATGAGCAGTTCTTC.

This chain connects TRBV29-1 to TRBJ2-3; D is unclear. The CDR3 runs to 11 residues. The ends were cut back, 5 bases at V and 3 bases at J, with 6 bases in the middle. Germline V gene lookup returns CDR1 SQVTM and CDR2 ANQGSEA. The DNA of the CDR3 is TGCAGCGTTTCTGTGACAGATACGCAGTATTTT. Translating it yields CSVSVTDTQYF.

This sequence joins TRBV7-8 and TRBJ2-5, with a weak D call TRBD1 (5 bases). Germline V CDR1 and CDR2: SGHVS, FQNEAQ. The germline V and J ends were trimmed by 0 bases and 1 base, with 6 bases remaining between them. This CDR3 region has 14 residues. The chain's CDR3 is CASSLAGPQETQYF. The CDR3 DNA reads as TGTGCCAGCAGCTTAGCGGGGCCCCAAGAGACCCAGTACTTC. The complete variable domain, with remaining parts taken from reference TRBV7-8 and TRBJ2-5, reads GAGVSQSPRYKVAKRGQDVALRCDPISGHVSLFWYQQALGQGPEFLTYFQNEAQLDKSGLPSDRFFAERPEGSVSTLKIQRTQQEDSAVYLCASSLAGPQETQYFGPGTRLLVL.

The CDR3 loop reads CASSLFHYEQYF. In nucleotides, the CDR3 is TGTGCCAGCAGTTTATTCCACTACGAGCAGTACTTC. V usage is TRBV28 and J usage is TRBJ2-7; D unresolved. The CDR3 has 12 amino acids. Looked up from germline, CDR1 is MDHEN and CDR2 is SYDVKM. V was cut by 1 base and J by 3 bases, with 4 bases left in between.

V gene TRBV7-6 combines with J gene TRBJ2-7, with a weak D call TRBD1 (5 bases). The CDR3 runs to 14 residues. CDR1 and CDR2 (germline): SGHVS, FNYEAQ. Trimming took off 1 base at V and 2 bases at J, with 9 bases between the two ends. Here the CDR3 DNA reads TGTGCCAGCAGCTTAGGTCCAGGGCCCTACGAGCAGTACTTC. Its translation: CASSLGPGPYEQYF.

The chain is built from TRBV5-1 and TRBJ2-2; the D gene is possibly TRBD1 (6 bases). Germline values: CDR1 SGHRS, CDR2 YFSETQ. This CDR3 comprises 15 residues. V was cut by 2 bases and J by 3 bases, with 11 bases left in between. The CDR3 DNA sequence: TGCGCCAGCAGCTTCGGGCAGGGGTACACCGGGGAGCTGTTTTTT. Encoded protein: CASSFGQGYTGELFF.